The source of this T cell receptor (beta chain) is a study of T cells after yellow fever vaccination. This clonotype was seen a few times. Germline V gene lookup returns CDR1 SGHTA and CDR2 FQGTGA. Trimming took 5 bases from V and 2 from J, leaving 9 bases between them. This CDR3 is built from 13 residues. Via MiXCR, TCRdb re-called the 5' RACE reads, giving one row per CDR3 protein. Among some 300,000 distinct CDR3 sequences listed, 7.5% to 9.5% were seen once. The sample was CD4+ T cells sorted from PBMCs, taken 5 days after the yellow fever booster vaccination. This sequence originates from a man between 18 and 29 years old who received the YFV17D yellow fever vaccine. The chain links TRBV7-3 to TRBJ2-5; perhaps TRBD2 as D (5 bases). The CDR3 DNA sequence: TGTGCCAGCAGCCGGGAAAAACAAGAGACCCAGTACTTC. It codes for CASSREKQETQYF.